The 13 T cell receptor beta chains presented below share a single source sample, sequenced in a study of spatial heterogeneity in lung cancer. General observations from the study: Tumor mutation counts were tracked by expanded intratumoral alpha and beta TCR counts.

For these receptors, no antigen is known. Time point denoted: sample taken at primary tumor resection. MiXCR, applied by TCRdb to the 5' RACE reads, yields one record per CDR3 protein. This sample has roughly 20,000 distinct CDR3 sequences, with 2.8% found just once. The sequencing used lung tumor tissue, collected at surgery. All receptors derive from a male donor with early-stage non-small cell lung cancer.

This clonotype was detected ten times or more. V usage is TRBV4-2 and J usage is TRBJ2-1, with 11 bases matching TRBD2. CDR3 length equals 18 residues. Germline V gene data show CDR1 as LGHNA and CDR2 as YNFKEQ. V lost 0 bases and J lost 4; bases outside the gene matches: 8. CDR3 region: CASSQDSASGRFYNEQFF. Here the CDR3 DNA reads TGTGCCAGCAGCCAAGATTCGGCTAGCGGGAGGTTTTACAATGAGCAGTTCTTC.

About this clonotype itself: One junction end disagrees with the germline gene, perhaps due to a read error. This chain joins TRBV6-2 or TRBV6-3 and TRBJ2-1; TRBD2 matches 8 bases. Germline lookup yields CDR1 MNHEY and CDR2 SVGEGT. This CDR3 is 16 amino acids long. The CDR3 reads CDSSYSGLGIINEQFF. The CDR3, as DNA: TGTGACAGCAGTTACTCGGGACTAGGAATTATCAATGAGCAGTTCTTC.

This clonotype came up many times. The genes are TRBV4-2 and TRBJ2-1, with D tentatively TRBD1 or TRBD2 (6 bases each). Trimming shortened V by 6 bases and J by 7 bases, and 25 bases separated the two germline ends. The CDR3 consists of 17 residues. CDR1 and CDR2 from the germline V gene are LGHNA and YNFKEQ. The CDR3 coding sequence is TGTGCCAGCAGTGGCGTGGGGGGCCCAACCTTCACAAATGAGCAGTTCTTC. Its protein product is CASSGVGGPTFTNEQFF.

There are many counts of this clonotype. The gene calls are TRBV27 and TRBJ2-1; D is possibly TRBD2 (6 bases). CDR3 length: 12 amino acids. The V gene's germline CDR1 is MNHEY and CDR2 SMNVEV (reference sequence). Trimming left V 5 bases short and J 8 bases short, with 10 bases between. The CDR3 protein is CASSMGGDEQFF. CDR3 coding DNA: TGTGCCAGCAGTATGGGGGGAGATGAGCAGTTCTTC.

The chain carries TRBV6-1 and TRBJ1-1, with D perhaps TRBD1 (6 bases). CDR3 size: 16 residues. V was pared by 4 bases and J by 5 bases, with 20 bases between. Germline CDR1 and CDR2: MNHNS and SASEGT. The CDR3 DNA is TGTGCCAGCAGTGCACCTACGTGGGGGGCGAGAACTGAAGCTTTCTTT. Translating it yields CASSAPTWGARTEAFF.

This clonotype is classed as medium-sized. DNA for the CDR3: TGTGCCAGCAGTGCAAACCCGGGACTAGGCTCTTATGAGCAGTTCTTC. This translates into CASSANPGLGSYEQFF. The rearrangement joins TRBV12-3 or TRBV12-4 to TRBJ2-1, with 8 bases matching TRBD2. The V and J ends lost 5 bases and 8 bases, in that order; junction bases with no gene match: 14. This CDR3 comprises 16 residues.

This clonotype is categorized as medium-sized. The chain recombines TRBV5-5 with TRBJ1-2, with D possibly matching TRBD1 (5 bases). With 0 bases removed from V and 2 bases from J, the gap between germline ends came to 11 bases. CDR1 is SGHKS and CDR2 is YYEKEE in the germline V gene (reference sequence). The CDR3 is made up of 15 amino acids. The CDR3 spells CASSLAAGRNYGYTF. CDR3 DNA: TGTGCCAGCAGCTTGGCCGCAGGGAGGAACTATGGCTACACCTTC.

This clonotype was counted at least ten times. The V gene is TRBV20-1, the J gene TRBJ2-3; 12 bases map to TRBD2. The V segment lost 1 base and the J segment 0 bases; nucleotides outside the gene matches: 11. Germline values: CDR1 DFQATT, CDR2 SNEGSKA (reference sequence). This CDR3 has 19 amino acids. The CDR3 nucleotides read TGCAGTGCTAGAGCCACCTCACTAGCGGGAGGACCTAGCACAGATACGCAGTATTTT. Its protein is CSARATSLAGGPSTDTQYF.

This clonotype was recorded many times. The germline gene is not matched at one end of the junction; a read error may be the cause. This chain joins TRBV29-1 and TRBJ2-1; no firm D call. The germline CDR1 and CDR2 sequences are SQVTM and ANQGSEA. The CDR3 runs 12 residues. The CDR3 here is CSVEGTTNEQFF. CDR3 DNA sequence: TGCAGCGTCGAAGGCACTACGAATGAGCAGTTCTTC.

This clonotype came up many times. The chain carries TRBV3-1 and TRBJ2-1, with a tentative D call TRBD2 (6 bases). The CDR3 sequence is 15 residues long. Trimming took off 4 bases at V and 3 bases at J, with 13 bases between the two ends. Germline CDR1 reads LGHDT; CDR2 reads YNNKEL (reference sequence). Here the CDR3 reads CASSPREYIYNEQFF. CDR3 coding DNA: TGTGCCAGCAGCCCCCGGGAGTACATCTACAATGAGCAGTTCTTC.

This clonotype is deemed medium-sized. The chain is built from TRBV5-1 and TRBJ2-2; a weak D match, TRBD1 (6 bases). The germline CDR1 and CDR2 sequences are SGHRS and YFSETQ. The CDR3 has 14 amino acids. Trimming left V 0 bases short and J 3 bases short, with 6 bases between. The CDR3 coding sequence is TGCGCCAGCAGCTTGGCAGGGGACACCGGGGAGCTGTTTTTT. Translated, it gives CASSLAGDTGELFF.

This clonotype showed up many times. This chain links TRBV13 with TRBJ2-7; D remains unclear. The CDR3 covers 13 residues. The germline V gene encodes CDR1 PRHDT and CDR2 FYEKMQ (reference sequence). V was shortened by 3 bases and J by 7 bases, with 13 bases between the two germline ends. The CDR3 loop is CASSFPSSCEQYF. The CDR3 nucleotides read TGTGCCAGCAGCTTCCCCTCCTCGTGTGAGCAGTACTTC. The full variable domain, in which reference TRBV13 and TRBJ2-7 provide the parts outside the CDR3, is AAGVIQSPRHLIKEKRETATLKCYPIPRHDTVYWYQQGPGQDPQFLISFYEKMQSDKGSIPDRFSAQQFSDYHSELNMSSLELGDSALYFCASSFPSSCEQYFGPGTRLTVT.

This clonotype was seen a handful of times. V gene TRBV6-2 or TRBV6-3 combines with J gene TRBJ1-5; tentatively, D is TRBD1 (6 bases). Germline V gene lookup returns CDR1 MNHEY and CDR2 SVGEGT. The CDR3 loop spans 18 amino acids. V lost 5 bases, J lost 0 bases, and 20 bases lay in between. In DNA form, the CDR3 reads TGTGCCAGCAGTCGCCAGCGACCCGGACAGTTTAGCAATCAGCCCCAGCATTTT. This encodes CASSRQRPGQFSNQPQHF.